This TCR beta chain emerged from a study of control samples from healthy donors and cancer patients. The germline V and J ends were trimmed by 0 bases and 3 bases, with 8 bases remaining between them. The CDR3 loop spans 14 amino acids. Germline-derived CDR1 and CDR2 are SGDLS and YYNGEE. TCRdb keeps only in-frame clones here, not all; method: immunoSEQ multiplex PCR. The top ten clones hold 10% to 12% of a sample with more than 110,000 clones, 80% to 95% of them seen once. The chain employs TRBV9 and TRBJ2-3, with TRBD1 as a possible D gene (6 bases). The sample taken for sequencing was blood. The receptor comes from a man younger than 40 in good health. The CDR3 protein is CASSVEGGTDTQYF. CDR3 nucleotides: TGTGCCAGCAGCGTAGAAGGGGGTACAGATACGCAGTATTTT.